The entry below gives a single T cell receptor (beta chain) sequence along with its context. CDR1 is SGHTA and CDR2 is FQGNSA in the germline V gene. The CDR3 consists of 15 residues. With 4 bases removed from V and 3 bases from J, the gap between germline ends came to 16 bases. The data originate from a study of T cell changes during pregnancy in multiple sclerosis. Generated by immunoSEQ multiplex PCR, the TCRdb table keeps only in-frame clones and is missing some. The repertoire consists of roughly 93,000 clones, with around 93% occurring once and the leading ten covering 0.95%. This specimen consisted of peripheral blood, obtained before pregnancy. The J gene is TRBJ2-7, the V gene TRBV7-2; D perhaps matches TRBD2 (7 bases). This clonotype was obtained from a female donor with multiple sclerosis, enrolled in a pregnancy study. CDR3 DNA: TGTGCCAGCAGCTCAGAGGGGGGGGCCGGCTACGAGCAGTACTTC. Protein sequence: CASSSEGGAGYEQYF.